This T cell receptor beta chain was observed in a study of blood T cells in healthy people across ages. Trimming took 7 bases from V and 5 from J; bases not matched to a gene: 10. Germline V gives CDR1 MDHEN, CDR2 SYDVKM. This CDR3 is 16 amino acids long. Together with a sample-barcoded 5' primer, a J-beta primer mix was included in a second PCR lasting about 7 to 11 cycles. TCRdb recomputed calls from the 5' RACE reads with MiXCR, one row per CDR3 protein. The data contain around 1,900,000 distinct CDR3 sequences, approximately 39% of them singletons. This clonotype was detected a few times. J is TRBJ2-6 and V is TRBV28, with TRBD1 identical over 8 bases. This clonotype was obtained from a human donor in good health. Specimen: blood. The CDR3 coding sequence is TGTGCCAGCAAGGACAGGGTGATACTGAGGGCCAACGTCCTGACTTTC. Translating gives CASKDRVILRANVLTF.